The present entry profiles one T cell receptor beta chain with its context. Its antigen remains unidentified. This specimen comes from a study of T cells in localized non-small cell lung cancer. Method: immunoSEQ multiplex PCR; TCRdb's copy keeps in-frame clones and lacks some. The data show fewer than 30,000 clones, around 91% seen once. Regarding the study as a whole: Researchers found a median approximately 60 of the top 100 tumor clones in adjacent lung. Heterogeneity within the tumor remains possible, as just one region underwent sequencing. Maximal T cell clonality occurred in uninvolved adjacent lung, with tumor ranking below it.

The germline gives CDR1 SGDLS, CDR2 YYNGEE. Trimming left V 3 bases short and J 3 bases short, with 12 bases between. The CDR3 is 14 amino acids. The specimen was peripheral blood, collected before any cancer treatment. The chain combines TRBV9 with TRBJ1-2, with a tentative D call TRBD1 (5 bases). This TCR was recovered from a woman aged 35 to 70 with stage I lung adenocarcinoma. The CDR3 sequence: CASSGQGIDYGYTF. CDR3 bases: TGTGCCAGCAGCGGCCAGGGTATTGACTATGGCTACACCTTC.